The 18 T cell receptor beta chains below come from one sample, sequenced in a study of metastatic and nonmetastatic thyroid tumors. TCRdb reassembled clones from the PCR reads with MiXCR. The profile covers 20,000 to 30,000 clones, with 22% appearing a single time and roughly 7.8% taken by the ten largest. Until they underwent thyroid surgery, no patient had received any treatment. The sequencing sample was made of blood. These receptors were collected from a female donor with papillary thyroid cancer or a benign thyroid nodule (not recorded which). Some clones in this sample may be carry-over from other donors' samples.

This clone has just one count. Here the CDR3 omits its conserved ending phenylalanine or tryptophan, so a read error is the likely source. No DNA is shown, since the ends of the CDR3 on it are uncertain; the CDR3 is the one TCRdb lists. The rearrangement links TRBV6-1 to TRBJ1-6; the table calls TRBD1, which could not be checked here. The V gene's germline CDR1 is MNHNS and CDR2 SASEGT. The CDR3 region is 14 residues in length, termini included. CDR3 in amino acids: CASSPGEVSSPLQY.

The table lists this clone with many counts. For the CDR3, the DNA is TGTGCCAGCAGCTTGACCCCGTCTGCAGGGGCCAGTCAGCCCCAGCATTTT. It specifies CASSLTPSAGASQPQHF. The chain joins TRBV5-6 to TRBJ1-5; tentative D call: TRBD1 (6 bases). The V end was cut by 1 base, the J end by 6 bases, with 20 bases between. CDR3 size: 17 residues. Germline lookup yields CDR1 SGHDT and CDR2 YYEEEE.

By frequency in the sample, this clone is medium-sized. The chain uses TRBV24-1 and TRBJ2-5; possibly TRBD1 or TRBD2 for D (6 bases each). Germline CDR1 is KGHDR and CDR2 is SFDVKD. The length of the CDR3 is 14 residues. Between the trimmed V and J ends, which lost 2 bases and 5 bases, there was a span of 11 bases. The chain's CDR3 is CATSDSQGRETQYF. For the CDR3, the DNA is TGTGCCACCAGTGATTCCCAGGGGAGGGAGACCCAGTACTTC.

In this sample, this clone turned up many times. The chain is built from TRBV19 and TRBJ2-3, with D tentatively TRBD1 or TRBD2 (5 bases each). This CDR3 has 14 amino acids. The ends were cut back, 5 bases at V and 4 bases at J, with 13 bases in the middle. CDR1 and CDR2 (germline): LNHDA, SQIVND (reference sequence). Here the CDR3 reads CASSLWDLSDTQYF. The CDR3 nucleotides are TGTGCCAGTAGTTTATGGGACCTGTCAGATACGCAGTATTTT. The full variable domain, in which reference TRBV19 and TRBJ2-3 provide the parts outside the CDR3, is DGGITQSPKYLFRKEGQNVTLSCEQNLNHDAMYWYRQDPGQGLRLIYYSQIVNDFQKGDIAEGYSVSREKKESFPLTVTSAQKNPTAFYLCASSLWDLSDTQYFGPGTRLTVL.

This clone was found many times. J is TRBJ2-5 and V is TRBV18; 11 bases are shared with TRBD2. J lost 1 base, V lost 4 bases, and 2 bases had no gene match. The CDR3 covers 15 residues. Germline V gene sequence: CDR1 KGHSH, CDR2 LQKENI. This chain's CDR3 is CASSLGLAAQETQYF. The DNA for the CDR3 is TGTGCCAGCTCACTGGGACTAGCGGCCCAAGAGACCCAGTACTTC.

In regard to this clone: This is likely a read error, given that the CDR3 carries no conserved phenylalanine or tryptophan at its end. No DNA is shown, since the ends of the CDR3 on it are uncertain; the CDR3 is the one TCRdb lists. The chain uses TRBV7-2 and TRBJ1-3; TRBD1, the table's D call, lacks a check against the DNA. The CDR3 length is 15 residues, termini included. In germline, CDR1 is SGHTA, CDR2 FQGNSA. CDR3 loop: CASSSQGYGGNTLYL.

The table lists this clone with many counts. The chain has TRBV18 and TRBJ2-2; 8 nucleotides match TRBD2. Germline assignment: CDR1 KGHSH and CDR2 LQKENI. The trim removed 2 bases at V and 1 base at J, leaving 3 bases unmatched. CDR3 size: 16 residues. CDR3: CASSPGLAGNTGELFF. The CDR3 DNA reads TGTGCCAGCTCACCAGGGCTAGCGGGGAACACCGGGGAGCTGTTTTTT.

The table lists this clone with many counts. The V call is TRBV18, the J call TRBJ2-7; tentatively, D is TRBD1 or TRBD2 (6 bases each). This CDR3 has 15 amino acids. Trimming took off 3 bases at V and 4 bases at J, with 16 bases between the two ends. The germline CDR1 and CDR2 sequences are KGHSH and LQKENI. CDR3 coding DNA: TGTGCCAGCTCACCGGAGGGTGGGGGGCGTTACGAGCAGTACTTC. This encodes CASSPEGGGRYEQYF. Combining the CDR3 with reference TRBV18 and TRBJ2-7 gives the whole variable domain NAGVMQNPRHLVRRRGQEARLRCSPMKGHSHVYWYRQLPEEGLKFMVYLQKENIIDESGMPKERFSAEFPKEGPSILRIQQVVRGDSAAYFCASSPEGGGRYEQYFGPGTRLTVT.

As for this clone: Compared with germline, one end of the junction differs, possibly owing to a read error. This sequence joins TRBV4-3 and TRBJ2-7; 9 nucleotides agree with TRBD1. This CDR3 contains 17 residues. CDR1 LGHNA and CDR2 YSLEER come from the germline V gene. For the CDR3, the DNA is TGCGCCAGCAGCCAAGGGGAGAGGGACAGGGAAAACTACGAGCAGGTCTTC. Its protein product is CASSQGERDRENYEQVF.

The sample holds a few counts of this clone. The chain combines TRBV28 with TRBJ1-2, with D unclear. V was clipped by 8 bases and J by 4 bases, with 17 bases between them. This CDR3 is 14 amino acids long. Germline assignment: CDR1 MDHEN and CDR2 SYDVKM. CDR3 sequence (DNA): TGTGCCAGCTCTACTCCAGGTGGCCCCTATGGCTACACCTTC. Protein: CASSTPGGPYGYTF.

Judged by abundance, this clone is medium-sized. V gene TRBV20-1 combines with J gene TRBJ1-3, with 8 positions matching TRBD1. Germline trimming cut 3 bases from V and 4 bases from J; bases unmatched to any gene: 2. Germline V gene data show CDR1 as DFQATT and CDR2 as SNEGSKA (reference sequence). This CDR3 spans 13 amino acids. The CDR3: CSARRDRGNTIYF. Here the CDR3 DNA reads TGCAGTGCTAGGAGGGACAGGGGAAACACCATATATTTT.

The chain combines TRBV30 with TRBJ1-1; D is perhaps TRBD1 (5 bases). This CDR3 has 14 residues. Germline-derived CDR1 and CDR2 are GTSNPN and SVGIG (reference sequence). Trimming left V 3 bases short and J 5 bases short, with 16 bases between. Here the CDR3 DNA reads TGTGCCTGGAGCTCCCGTAGGGGCGAGACTGAAGCTTTCTTT. It encodes CAWSSRRGETEAFF.

On this clone: In this CDR3 the conserved last residue, phenylalanine or tryptophan, is missing, so a read error is likely. The DNA is left out, because the CDR3 cannot be placed on it with certainty; the CDR3 is given as TCRdb lists it. The V call is TRBV28, the J call TRBJ1-2. From its first to its last residue, the CDR3 has 13 amino acids. Germline CDR1 is MDHEN and CDR2 is SYDVKM. This chain's CDR3 is CASSFIQDYGYTV.

This clone is medium-sized. This chain links TRBV6-1 with TRBJ1-3; weak D call: TRBD1 (6 bases). The V end lost 4 bases, the J end lost 1 base, and 8 bases lay between the germline ends. Germline V lookup: CDR1 MNHNS, CDR2 SASEGT. The CDR3 has 14 residues. Written as DNA, the CDR3 is TGTGCCAGCAGTGGACAGGAATCTGGAAACACCATATATTTT. Translating it yields CASSGQESGNTIYF.

Worth noting for this clone: One end of the junction is discordant with germline, which a read error may explain. The chain combines TRBV6-1 with TRBJ1-2; 7 bases are shared with TRBD1. The CDR3 consists of 14 residues. In germline, CDR1 is MNHNS, CDR2 SASEGT. The CDR3 DNA reads TGTGCCAGCAGCACCCCCAGGGGGTACTATGGCTACACATTC. It is translated as CASSTPRGYYGYTF.

This sequence joins TRBV5-1 and TRBJ1-1, with TRBD1 matching 10 bases. From germline, CDR1 is SGHRS and CDR2 YFSETQ. This CDR3 is built from 12 residues. V lost 7 bases and J lost 5; bases outside the gene matches: 2. The CDR3: CASRTGGTEAFF. The CDR3 bases are TGCGCCAGCCGGACAGGGGGAACTGAAGCTTTCTTT.

Notes on this clone: An end of the junction does not agree with germline; a read error may underlie this. The DNA of the CDR3 is TGCGCCAGTAGCTTCAGCCCAGTCGCCATTGGTGAGCAGTTCTTC. Translated, it gives CASSFSPVAIGEQFF. V usage is TRBV5-1 and J usage is TRBJ2-1; D not certain. Looked up from germline, CDR1 is SGHRS and CDR2 is YFSETQ. The CDR3 extends over 15 amino acids.

For this clone: A single base separates this from a much larger clone, so it may be a read error. The chain recombines TRBV19 with TRBJ2-7; no firm D call. The CDR3 length is 14 residues. Per germline, CDR1 LNHDA and CDR2 SQIVND (reference sequence). DNA for the CDR3: TGTGCCAGTAGTTATGGATGGCCTGCCTACGATCAGTACTTC. Amino acids: CASSYGWPAYDQYF.